This is a list of T cell receptor beta chains from one sample in a study of blood T cell repertoires in COVID-19. TCRdb's table, derived via immunoSEQ multiplex PCR, lists solely in-frame clones and lacks some. Found here are 15,000 to 20,000 clones, around 90% of them singletons; the top ten hold 40% to 55%. Specimen: peripheral blood. The receptor source for this set is a human donor in a cohort sampled during active COVID-19. Each CDR3 is given with its conserved first and last residue. A D gene is named only where the DNA matches it firmly. Not all rows give a size; the values are once, few, many and, for expanded clones, a class.

d_call: NA
clone_size: NA
j_call: TRBJ2-7
v_call: TRBV3-1/TRBV3-2
cdr3_length: 13
cdr3_aa: CASSDRELLRQYF
cdr3_nt: TGTGCCAGCAGTGACAGAGAGCTCCTACGGCAGTACTTC

d_call: TRBD2
clone_size: NA
j_call: TRBJ2-1
v_call: TRBV2
cdr3_length: 17
cdr3_aa: CASVGLAGGSSYNEQFF
cdr3_nt: TGTGCCAGCGTCGGACTAGCGGGGGGAAGCTCCTACAATGAGCAGTTCTTC

d_call: TRBD1
clone_size: NA
j_call: TRBJ1-1
v_call: TRBV11-2
cdr3_length: 12
cdr3_aa: CASSHGQGQAFF
cdr3_nt: TGTGCCAGCAGCCACGGACAGGGGCAAGCTTTCTTT

d_call: NA
clone_size: NA
j_call: TRBJ2-7
v_call: TRBV7-3
cdr3_length: 15
cdr3_aa: CASSPGLSSSYEQYF
cdr3_nt: TGTGCCAGCAGCCCAGGACTGTCGAGCTCCTACGAGCAGTACTTC

d_call: NA
clone_size: NA
j_call: TRBJ1-1
v_call: TRBV2
cdr3_length: 13
cdr3_aa: CASIRTANTEAFF
cdr3_nt: TGTGCCAGCATCAGGACAGCGAACACTGAAGCTTTCTTT

d_call: TRBD1
clone_size: NA
j_call: TRBJ2-3
v_call: TRBV6-5
cdr3_length: 14
cdr3_aa: CASTRTGPLDTQYF
cdr3_nt: TGTGCCAGCACCCGGACAGGGCCTTTAGATACGCAGTATTTT

d_call: NA
clone_size: NA
j_call: TRBJ2-3
v_call: TRBV9
cdr3_length: 14
cdr3_aa: CASSVGQVPDTQYF
cdr3_nt: TGTGCCAGCAGCGTAGGGCAGGTGCCAGATACGCAGTATTTT

d_call: NA
clone_size: NA
j_call: TRBJ1-1
v_call: TRBV9
cdr3_length: 15
cdr3_aa: CASSVGPGADTEAFF
cdr3_nt: TGTGCCAGCAGCGTAGGTCCAGGGGCGGACACTGAAGCTTTCTTT

d_call: TRBD2
clone_size: NA
j_call: TRBJ2-1
v_call: TRBV7-9
cdr3_length: 14
cdr3_aa: CASAGTSGAGEQFF
cdr3_nt: TGTGCCAGCGCCGGGACTAGCGGGGCGGGAGAGCAGTTCTTC

d_call: TRBD2
clone_size: NA
j_call: TRBJ2-7
v_call: TRBV27
cdr3_length: 19
cdr3_aa: CASSPTGAGTSGASYEQYF
cdr3_nt: TGTGCCAGCAGTCCGACAGGAGCAGGGACTAGCGGGGCTTCCTACGAGCAGTACTTC

d_call: NA
clone_size: NA
j_call: TRBJ2-7
v_call: TRBV4-2
cdr3_length: 16
cdr3_aa: CASSQESAGAAYEQYF
cdr3_nt: TGTGCCAGCAGCCAAGAATCTGCGGGGGCAGCCTACGAGCAGTACTTC

d_call: NA
clone_size: NA
j_call: TRBJ2-1
v_call: TRBV6-4
cdr3_length: 16
cdr3_aa: CASSPFPKSSYNEQFF
cdr3_nt: TGTGCCAGCAGTCCCTTCCCCAAGAGCTCCTACAATGAGCAGTTCTTC

d_call: NA
clone_size: NA
j_call: TRBJ2-7
v_call: TRBV18
cdr3_length: 13
cdr3_aa: CASSPGGGYEQYF
cdr3_nt: TGTGCCAGCTCACCAGGGGGCGGCTACGAGCAGTACTTC

d_call: TRBD1
clone_size: NA
j_call: TRBJ2-7
v_call: TRBV5-6
cdr3_length: 15
cdr3_aa: CASSSTGTGDYEQYF
cdr3_nt: TGTGCCAGCAGCTCTACCGGGACAGGAGACTACGAGCAGTACTTC

d_call: NA
clone_size: NA
j_call: TRBJ1-1
v_call: TRBV7-2
cdr3_length: 14
cdr3_aa: CASSSQGPNTEAFF
cdr3_nt: TGTGCCAGCAGCTCCCAGGGGCCCAACACTGAAGCTTTCTTT

d_call: NA
clone_size: NA
j_call: TRBJ1-2
v_call: TRBV5-1
cdr3_length: 14
cdr3_aa: CASSRPDGSRGYTF
cdr3_nt: TGCGCCAGCAGCCGGCCGGACGGGAGCCGTGGCTACACCTTC

d_call: NA
clone_size: NA
j_call: TRBJ2-1
v_call: TRBV29-1
cdr3_length: 11
cdr3_aa: CSVAAYNEQFF
cdr3_nt: TGCAGCGTTGCTGCGTACAATGAGCAGTTCTTC

d_call: TRBD1
clone_size: NA
j_call: TRBJ2-1
v_call: TRBV4-1
cdr3_length: 14
cdr3_aa: CASSPDRGSGEQFF
cdr3_nt: TGCGCCAGCAGCCCGGACAGGGGGAGTGGTGAGCAGTTCTTC

d_call: TRBD1
clone_size: NA
j_call: TRBJ2-5
v_call: TRBV24-1
cdr3_length: 16
cdr3_aa: CATSDPGQGEGETQYF
cdr3_nt: TGTGCCACCAGTGACCCCGGACAGGGGGAGGGAGAGACCCAGTACTTC

d_call: NA
clone_size: once
j_call: TRBJ1-5
v_call: TRBV19
cdr3_length: 14
cdr3_aa: CASSLPWSGQPQHF
cdr3_nt: TGTGCCAGTAGTCTCCCTTGGTCGGGTCAGCCCCAGCATTTT

d_call: NA
clone_size: NA
j_call: TRBJ1-1
v_call: TRBV18
cdr3_length: 14
cdr3_aa: CASSPPSGSTEAFF
cdr3_nt: TGTGCCAGCTCACCACCGAGCGGGTCGACTGAAGCTTTCTTT

d_call: NA
clone_size: NA
j_call: TRBJ1-3
v_call: TRBV4-3
cdr3_length: 15
cdr3_aa: CASSQDRVSGNTIYF
cdr3_nt: TGCGCCAGCAGCCAAGATCGGGTATCCGGAAACACCATATATTTT

d_call: NA
clone_size: NA
j_call: TRBJ1-5
v_call: TRBV6-4
cdr3_length: 15
cdr3_aa: CASSHDSNGNQPQHF
cdr3_nt: TGTGCCAGCAGCCATGACAGTAACGGCAATCAGCCCCAGCATTTT

d_call: TRBD2
clone_size: medium-sized
j_call: TRBJ2-1
v_call: TRBV11-1
cdr3_length: 15
cdr3_aa: CASSSSGGTYNEQFF
cdr3_nt: TGTGCCAGCAGCTCTAGCGGCGGAACCTACAATGAGCAGTTCTTC

d_call: NA
clone_size: NA
j_call: TRBJ2-6
v_call: TRBV27
cdr3_length: 16
cdr3_aa: CASSSPPSSGANVLTF
cdr3_nt: TGTGCCAGCAGTTCGCCGCCTAGCTCTGGGGCCAACGTCCTGACTTTC